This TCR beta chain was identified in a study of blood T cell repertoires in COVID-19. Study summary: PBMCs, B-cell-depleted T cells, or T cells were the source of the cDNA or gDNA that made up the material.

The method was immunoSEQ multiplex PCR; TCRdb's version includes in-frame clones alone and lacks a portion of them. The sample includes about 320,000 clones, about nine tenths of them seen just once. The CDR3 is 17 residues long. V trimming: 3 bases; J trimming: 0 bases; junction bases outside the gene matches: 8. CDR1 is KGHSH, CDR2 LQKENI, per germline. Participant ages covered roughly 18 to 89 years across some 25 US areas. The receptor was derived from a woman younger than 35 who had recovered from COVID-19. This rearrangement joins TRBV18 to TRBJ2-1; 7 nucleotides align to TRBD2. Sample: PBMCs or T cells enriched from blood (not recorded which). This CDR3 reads CASSPGLAASSYNEQFF. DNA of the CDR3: TGTGCCAGCTCACCGGGCCTAGCGGCAAGCTCCTACAATGAGCAGTTCTTC. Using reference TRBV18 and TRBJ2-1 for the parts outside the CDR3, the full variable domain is NAGVMQNPRHLVRRRGQEARLRCSPMKGHSHVYWYRQLPEEGLKFMVYLQKENIIDESGMPKERFSAEFPKEGPSILRIQQVVRGDSAAYFCASSPGLAASSYNEQFFGPGTRLTVL.